Presented here are 13 T cell receptor beta chains from one specimen sequenced in a study of cytomegalovirus exposure and HLA in healthy donors. A multiplex PCR was run with 60 Vbeta primers and 13 Jbeta primers. Generated by immunoSEQ multiplex PCR, the TCRdb table keeps only in-frame clones and is missing some. The data hold about 130,000 clones, with approximately 85% observed a single time. The sample taken for sequencing was PBMCs. Source of these receptors: a woman aged 25 to 39 in good health and CMV-seropositive.

The chain has TRBV9 and TRBJ1-2, with D perhaps matching TRBD1 (5 bases). The CDR3 has 15 amino acids. The germline CDR1 and CDR2 sequences are SGDLS and YYNGEE. With 3 bases removed from V and 6 bases from J, the gap between germline ends came to 18 bases. This CDR3 reads CASSDLVYRSDGYTF. In DNA, the CDR3 is TGTGCCAGCAGCGATTTGGTCTACAGGTCGGATGGCTACACCTTC.

CDR3 residues: CASSYGQDSYEQYF. CDR3 nucleotide sequence: TGCGCCAGCAGCTACGGACAGGATTCCTACGAGCAGTACTTC. The gene calls are TRBV5-1 and TRBJ2-7, with 7 bases matching TRBD1. The germline gives CDR1 SGHRS, CDR2 YFSETQ. The CDR3 contains 14 residues. The junction had 4 bases not matched to a gene; V was cut back by 3 bases and J by 1 base.

The genes are TRBV11-1 and TRBJ1-5; D unresolved. The CDR3 is made up of 13 amino acids. The V gene's germline CDR1 is SGHAT and CDR2 FQDESV (reference sequence). V lost 4 bases to trimming and J lost 3 bases, with 7 bases between them. For the CDR3, the DNA is TGTGCCAGCAGCTCCGCGGACAATCAGCCCCAGCATTTT. Translation gives CASSSADNQPQHF.

Here the CDR3 DNA reads TGTGCCAGCAGCTTAGGGGGCTGGACTAGCGGAGAGACCCAGTACTTC. Residues: CASSLGGWTSGETQYF. The V gene is TRBV7-7, the J gene TRBJ2-5; 10 nucleotides match TRBD2. CDR1 SSHAT and CDR2 FNYEAQ come from the germline V gene (reference sequence). The CDR3 spans 16 residues. Germline trimming cut 1 base from V and 4 bases from J; bases unmatched to any gene: 6.

The rearrangement links TRBV11-2 to TRBJ1-5; D is possibly TRBD1 (6 bases). The germline V gene encodes CDR1 SGHAT and CDR2 FQNNGV. This CDR3 has 14 amino acids. The V end lost 4 bases, the J end lost 4 bases, and 11 bases lay between the germline ends. The CDR3 spells CASSSNTGNQPQHF. CDR3 DNA: TGTGCCAGCAGCTCCAATACAGGGAATCAGCCCCAGCATTTT.

CDR3 sequence reads: CASSPPPTGPEAFF. CDR3 bases: TGTGCCAGCAGCCCCCCTCCGACAGGCCCTGAAGCTTTCTTT. The chain is built from TRBV7-9 and TRBJ1-1; D perhaps matches TRBD1 (6 bases). Trimming stripped 5 bases from V and 6 bases from J, with 16 bases between. CDR3 length equals 14 residues. From germline, CDR1 is SEHNR and CDR2 FQNEAQ (reference sequence).

This clone was seen a few times. This sequence joins TRBV5-1 and TRBJ1-1; 9 nucleotides align to TRBD1. With V trimmed by 0 bases and J by 5 bases, 5 bases remained unmatched. Germline lookup yields CDR1 SGHRS and CDR2 YFSETQ. This CDR3 spans 15 amino acids. Here the CDR3 reads CASSLDGQGNTEAFF. CDR3 sequence (DNA): TGCGCCAGCAGCTTGGATGGACAGGGGAATACTGAAGCTTTCTTT. Together with reference TRBV5-1 and TRBJ1-1, the CDR3 gives the full variable domain: KAGVTQTPRYLIKTRGQQVTLSCSPISGHRSVSWYQQTPGQGLQFLFEYFSETQRNKGNFPGRFSGRQFSNSRSEMNVSTLELGDSALYLCASSLDGQGNTEAFFGQGTRLTVV.

The chain recombines TRBV6-1 with TRBJ1-1, with a possible D match to TRBD1 (6 bases). Trimming took off 6 bases at V and 12 bases at J, with 14 bases between the two ends. This CDR3 spans 11 amino acids. The germline V gene has CDR1 MNHNS and CDR2 SASEGT. CDR3 bases: TGTGCCAGCAGAGGGGGGGTCGGAACTTTCTTT. Amino acid sequence: CASRGGVGTFF.

The chain uses TRBV6-5 and TRBJ1-1, with 11 bases matching TRBD1. Losses at the gene ends were 1 base for V and 5 bases for J; bases not matched to a gene: 3. Germline V lookup: CDR1 MNHEY, CDR2 SVGAGI. The CDR3 is 15 amino acids. CDR3 amino acids: CASSYWGQGGTEAFF. In DNA, the CDR3 is TGTGCCAGCAGTTACTGGGGACAGGGGGGGACTGAAGCTTTCTTT.

Remarks on this clone: One end of the junction does not line up with germline, which may come from a read error. The rearrangement links TRBV28 to TRBJ1-5; 7 positions match TRBD1. Germline CDR1 reads MDHEN; CDR2 reads SYDVKM. This CDR3 contains 14 residues. CDR3 DNA: TGTGCCAGCACTCTCGACAGGGTGGTTCAGCCCCGGCATTTT. This encodes CASTLDRVVQPRHF.

About this clone itself: The sample carries other DNA sequences with the same CDR3. This chain connects TRBV4-1 to TRBJ2-1; 8 nucleotides line up with TRBD1. V was clipped by 0 bases and J by 1 base; unmatched bases: 2. CDR3 length equals 16 residues. Germline CDR1 is MGHRA and CDR2 is YSYEKL. The CDR3 is CASSQEGTGSYNEQFF. CDR3 DNA sequence: TGCGCCAGCAGCCAAGAGGGGACAGGTTCCTACAATGAGCAGTTCTTC.

The V call is TRBV7-9, the J call TRBJ2-7, with 10 bases that match TRBD1. This CDR3 is built from 15 residues. Germline V gives CDR1 SEHNR, CDR2 FQNEAQ (reference sequence). Germline trimming cut 7 bases from V and 7 bases from J; bases unmatched to any gene: 13. The CDR3 DNA reads as TGTGCCAGCATCCAGGTGGGACAGGGGTCTCAAGAGCAGTACTTC. Its protein is CASIQVGQGSQEQYF.

The chain combines TRBV10-3 with TRBJ1-6, with a possible D match to TRBD1 (6 bases). Trimming stripped 5 bases from V and 7 bases from J, with 15 bases between. CDR1 and CDR2 (germline): ENHRY, SYGVKD. The CDR3 runs to 15 residues. The CDR3 DNA is TGTGCCATCAGTTCACAGGGCCCCCCCAATTCACCCCTCCACTTT. Its protein product is CAISSQGPPNSPLHF.